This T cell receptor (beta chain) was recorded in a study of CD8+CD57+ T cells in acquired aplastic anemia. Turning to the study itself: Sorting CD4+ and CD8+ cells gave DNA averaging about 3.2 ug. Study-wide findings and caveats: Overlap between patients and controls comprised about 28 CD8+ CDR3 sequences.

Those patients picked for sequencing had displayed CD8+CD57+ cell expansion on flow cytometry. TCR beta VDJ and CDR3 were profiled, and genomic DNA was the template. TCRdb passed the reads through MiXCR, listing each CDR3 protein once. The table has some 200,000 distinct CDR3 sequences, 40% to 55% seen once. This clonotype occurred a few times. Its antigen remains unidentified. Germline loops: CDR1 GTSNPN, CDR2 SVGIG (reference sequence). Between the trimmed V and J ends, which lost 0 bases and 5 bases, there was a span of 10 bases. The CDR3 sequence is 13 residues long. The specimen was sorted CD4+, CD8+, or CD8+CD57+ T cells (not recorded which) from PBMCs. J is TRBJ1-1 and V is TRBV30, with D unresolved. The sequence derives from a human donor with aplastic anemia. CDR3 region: CAWSVGAGTEAFF. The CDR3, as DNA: TGTGCCTGGAGTGTCGGCGCCGGAACTGAAGCTTTCTTT. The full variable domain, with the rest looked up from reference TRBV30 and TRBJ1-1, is SQTIHQWPATLVQPVGSPLSLECTVEGTSNPNLYWYRQAAGRGLQLLFYSVGIGQISSEVPQNLSASRPQDRQFILSSKKLLLSDSGFYLCAWSVGAGTEAFFGQGTRLTVV.